The 11 T cell receptor beta chains listed next were all sequenced from one sample in a study of T-cell reconstitution after alpha-beta-depleted transplantation in children. The library targeted TCRbeta and was prepared with unique molecular identifiers. TCRdb re-derived calls from the PCR reads in MiXCR, one entry per CDR3 protein. The table has around 600,000 distinct CDR3 sequences, 23% seen once. The source material was PBMCs, mostly from graft donor cells, sampled 360 days after TCRalphabeta/CD19-depleted stem cell transplant. The source is a boy under two years old who had a stem cell transplant for acute myeloid leukemia, so the T cells may come from the graft donor.

V is TRBV21-1 and J is TRBJ1-3; no DNA check was done on the table's D call, TRBD1. TRBV21-1 is a listed pseudogene. The CDR3 sequence is 16 residues long. In nucleotides, the CDR3 is TGTGCCATACCCCCGGGACAGGCCTCCTCTGGAAACACCATATATTTT. Encoded protein: CAIPPGQASSGNTIYF.

In regard to this clonotype: This may be a read error, as it is one base from a much larger clone. The rearrangement links TRBV19 to TRBJ2-6; D is undetermined. In germline, CDR1 is LNHDA, CDR2 SQIVND (reference sequence). The V gene lost 4 bases and the J gene lost 0 bases, with 7 bases spanning the gap. This CDR3 has 15 amino acids. CDR3 sequence reads: CASSTQNSGANVLTF. DNA for the CDR3: TGTGCCAGTAGTACCCAAAACTCTGGGGCCAACGTCCTGACTTTC.

This clonotype was recorded many times. V usage is TRBV11-3 and J usage is TRBJ2-3; no clear D gene. Trimming cost V 6 bases and J 0 bases, with 7 bases left between them. CDR3 length equals 13 residues. The germline CDR1 and CDR2 sequences are SGHNT and YENEEA. The CDR3 coding sequence is TGTGCCAGCAGACGGTATAGCACAGATACGCAGTATTTT. Protein product: CASRRYSTDTQYF.

As for this clonotype: A much larger clone lies one base from this, so it may be a read error. The chain combines TRBV6-1 with TRBJ2-7; 7 bases align to TRBD1. From germline, CDR1 is MNHNS and CDR2 SASEGT. The CDR3 totals 14 residues. The CDR3 DNA reads TGTGCCGGCAGTCCGGGACAGTCCGTAGTTGAGCAGTACGTC. The encoded protein is CAGSPGQSVVEQYV.

The chain combines TRBV29-1 with TRBJ2-5; D not certain. The CDR3 covers 12 residues. V was pared by 7 bases and J by 5 bases, with 14 bases between. Germline V gene lookup returns CDR1 SQVTM and CDR2 ANQGSEA. The chain's CDR3 is CSAEDRHETQYF. The DNA for the CDR3 is TGCAGCGCCGAAGATCGTCATGAGACCCAGTACTTC.

This clonotype was detected a few times. The chain has TRBV4-1 and TRBJ1-1, with no clear D. The CDR3 totals 14 residues. Trimming pared 3 bases from V and 6 bases from J, leaving 14 bases between. Looked up from germline, CDR1 is MGHRA and CDR2 is YSYEKL. The DNA of the CDR3 is TGCGCCAGCAGCCACCCTGCGGGTGGGCCTGAAGCTTTCTTT. This encodes CASSHPAGGPEAFF.

The chain carries TRBV2 and TRBJ2-5; possible D gene TRBD2, 7 bases. Germline V gene data show CDR1 as SNHLY and CDR2 as FYNNEI. The length of the CDR3 is 16 residues. V lost 3 bases to trimming and J lost 4 bases, with 18 bases between them. The CDR3 bases are TGTGCCAGCAGTGAGCGTGGGCGGGGGCCGGGAGAGACCCAGTACTTC. It is translated as CASSERGRGPGETQYF.

This clonotype has ten or more counts. This chain uses TRBV29-1 with TRBJ2-1, with D hard to call. Germline CDR1 is SQVTM and CDR2 is ANQGSEA. The CDR3 is made up of 14 amino acids. Trimming took off 5 bases at V and 0 bases at J, with 11 bases between the two ends. CDR3 amino acids: CSVSEAPSYNEQFF. Here the CDR3 DNA reads TGCAGCGTTAGTGAGGCCCCCTCCTACAATGAGCAGTTCTTC.

The chain carries TRBV15 and TRBJ1-3; D gene ambiguous. Germline V gene sequence: CDR1 LNHNV, CDR2 YYDKDF (reference sequence). Trimming pared 5 bases from V and 2 bases from J, leaving 13 bases between. The CDR3 runs to 15 residues. For the CDR3, the DNA is TGTGCCACCAGCGCCGGGCGGGGTCCTGGAAACACCATATATTTT. This gives the protein CATSAGRGPGNTIYF.

This chain connects TRBV21-1 to TRBJ2-5; the listed D gene, TRBD2, was not tested against the DNA. TRBV21-1 is a pseudogene. This CDR3 region has 15 residues. In DNA, the CDR3 is TGTGCCAGCAGCGCCTCCGGACTCCTCCAAGAGACCCAGTACTTC. It encodes CASSASGLLQETQYF.

CDR3 loop: CASSQGTGGVYEQYF. For the CDR3, the DNA is TGCGCCAGCAGCCAAGGAACAGGGGGCGTCTACGAGCAGTACTTC. The chain links TRBV4-3 to TRBJ2-7, with 9 bases identical to TRBD1. In germline, CDR1 is LGHNA, CDR2 YSLEER. There are 15 residues in the CDR3. V shed 1 base, J shed 3 bases, and the junction held 4 bases outside the gene matches.